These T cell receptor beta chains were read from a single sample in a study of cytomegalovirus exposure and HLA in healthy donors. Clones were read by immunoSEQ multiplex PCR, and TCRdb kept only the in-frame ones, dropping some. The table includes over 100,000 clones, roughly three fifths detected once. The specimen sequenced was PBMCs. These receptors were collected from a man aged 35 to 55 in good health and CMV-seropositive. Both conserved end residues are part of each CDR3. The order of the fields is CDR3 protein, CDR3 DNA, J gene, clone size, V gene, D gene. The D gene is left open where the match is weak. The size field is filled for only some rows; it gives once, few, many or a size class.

CASSSTVNTEAFF TGTGCCAGCAGCTCTACAGTTAACACTGAAGCTTTCTTT TRBJ1-1 NA TRBV11-3 NA
CASRQHLDRVDSNQPQHF TGTGCCAGCAGACAGCACCTTGACAGGGTGGATAGCAATCAGCCCCAGCATTTT TRBJ1-5 NA TRBV28 TRBD1
CASSSGLAGGDTQYF TGCGCCAGCAGCTCGGGACTAGCGGGGGGGGATACGCAGTATTTT TRBJ2-3 NA TRBV5-1 TRBD2
CASSFITDEQFF TGCGCCAGCAGCTTCATCACGGATGAGCAGTTCTTC TRBJ2-1 NA TRBV5-1 NA
CASGRQDTNSGNTIYF TGCGCCAGCGGACGACAGGATACCAACTCTGGAAACACCATATATTTT TRBJ1-3 NA TRBV4-1 NA
CSVGGDRGYEQYF TGCAGCGTTGGGGGGGACAGGGGCTACGAGCAGTACTTC TRBJ2-7 NA TRBV29-1 TRBD1
CASRGLLAGANIQYF TGTGCCAGCCGGGGACTCTTAGCGGGGGCGAACATTCAGTACTTC TRBJ2-4 NA TRBV27 TRBD2
CASRSHRTGGGQPQHF TGTGCCAGCAGGAGTCATAGGACAGGCGGAGGACAGCCCCAGCATTTT TRBJ1-5 NA TRBV25-1 TRBD1
CASSTLSSGNTIYF TGTGCCAGCAGCACGCTAAGCTCTGGAAACACCATATATTTT TRBJ1-3 NA TRBV28 NA
CASSLLAGGTTSYEQYF TGTGCCAGCAGCTTACTAGCGGGAGGGACTACCTCCTACGAGCAGTACTTC TRBJ2-7 NA TRBV5-6 TRBD2
CASSLWGGETQYF TGTGCCAGCAGCTTGTGGGGCGGTGAAACCCAGTACTTC TRBJ2-5 NA TRBV5-4 NA
CASSFGGETQYF TGTGCCAGCAGTTTCGGGGGAGAGACCCAGTACTTC TRBJ2-5 few TRBV27 NA
CASSSGMGETQYF TGCGCCAGCAGCTCAGGGATGGGAGAGACCCAGTACTTC TRBJ2-5 NA TRBV5-1 NA
CASSSRGGGLDGYTF TGCGCCAGCAGTTCACGCGGGGGGGGGCTAGATGGCTACACCTTC TRBJ1-2 NA TRBV5-1 NA
CASGRTFNTEAFF TGTGCTAGTGGTCGGACATTTAACACTGAAGCTTTCTTT TRBJ1-1 NA TRBV12-5 NA
CASSFVGQGSNTGELFF TGTGCCAGCAGCTTTGTCGGACAGGGGTCGAACACCGGGGAGCTGTTTTTT TRBJ2-2 NA TRBV11-2 TRBD1
CASSLGRVNEQYF TGTGCCAGCAGCCTCGGGAGGGTAAACGAGCAGTACTTC TRBJ2-7 NA TRBV7-2 TRBD2
CSVETGGIGYTF TGCAGCGTCGAGACAGGGGGCATTGGCTACACCTTC TRBJ1-2 NA TRBV29-1 TRBD1
CSATMGASLNQPQHF TGCAGCGCTACCATGGGGGCTTCACTCAATCAGCCCCAGCATTTT TRBJ1-5 few TRBV29-1 NA
CASIRGYGYTF TGTGCCAGCATCCGGGGCTATGGCTACACCTTC TRBJ1-2 NA TRBV9 NA
CASSTDRVEGEAFF TGTGCCAGCAGTACAGACAGGGTGGAGGGTGAAGCTTTCTTT TRBJ1-1 few TRBV2 TRBD1
CAISESQGGYTF TGTGCCATCAGTGAGTCGCAGGGTGGCTACACCTTC TRBJ1-2 once TRBV10-3 NA
CASSLRPGNQPQHF TGTGCCAGCAGCTTGCGGCCAGGGAATCAGCCCCAGCATTTT TRBJ1-5 NA TRBV5-8 NA
CASSGTSDSPQYF TGTGCCAGCTCGGGGACTTCAGATTCGCCGCAGTACTTC TRBJ2-7 NA TRBV18 NA
CASSLRGLQGTGELFF TGTGCCAGCAGCTTGAGAGGGCTCCAGGGGACCGGGGAGCTGTTTTTT TRBJ2-2 NA TRBV5-8 NA
CASREGLLAKNIQYF TGTGCCAGCAGAGAGGGACTCCTAGCCAAAAACATTCAGTACTTC TRBJ2-4 few TRBV27 NA
CASSESTGTGANIQYF TGCGCCAGCAGTGAGTCGACGGGGACAGGGGCCAACATTCAGTACTTC TRBJ2-4 NA TRBV10-2 TRBD1
CASSTYFGKLFF TGTGCCAGCAGTACTTATTTCGGAAAACTGTTTTTT TRBJ1-4 NA TRBV6-1 NA
CASSLGTGKNIQYF TGTGCCAGCAGCCTCGGGACAGGTAAAAACATTCAGTACTTC TRBJ2-4 NA TRBV5-6 TRBD1
CASSKGGATGGIWDTQYF TGTGCCAGCAGCAAAGGAGGAGCTACAGGGGGCATTTGGGATACGCAGTATTTT TRBJ2-3 NA TRBV21-1 NA
CASSSKDTTSTDTQYF TGTGCCAGCAGCTCAAAGGATACTACTAGCACAGATACGCAGTATTTT TRBJ2-3 NA TRBV7-9 NA
CASRPAGQGTAGELFF TGTGCCAGCAGGCCCGCGGGACAGGGGACCGCCGGGGAGCTGTTTTTT TRBJ2-2 NA TRBV7-3 TRBD1
CASSYTGELTEAFF TGTGCCAGCAGTTACACAGGGGAACTCACTGAAGCTTTCTTT TRBJ1-1 few TRBV6-5 TRBD1
CASSGGAFYEQYF TGTGCCAGCAGCGGGGGGGCGTTCTACGAGCAGTACTTC TRBJ2-7 NA TRBV5-4 NA
CASSLGGTGHKDEQYF TGTGCCAGCAGCTTGGGAGGGACAGGGCATAAGGACGAGCAGTACTTC TRBJ2-7 NA TRBV5-4 TRBD1
CASSLALLAGEQYF TGTGCCAGCAGCTTAGCTCTACTAGCCGGTGAGCAGTACTTC TRBJ2-7 NA TRBV7-2 NA
CASGLGQVYEQYF TGTGCTAGTGGTTTAGGACAGGTCTACGAGCAGTACTTC TRBJ2-7 few TRBV12-5 TRBD1
CASSPGLAGSNEQFF TGTGCCAGCAGCCCGGGACTAGCGGGCTCCAATGAGCAGTTCTTC TRBJ2-1 NA TRBV14 TRBD2
CASSAEDRESQFF TGTGCCAGCAGCGCCGAAGATCGGGAGTCGCAGTTCTTC TRBJ2-1 once TRBV9 NA
CASSPRGSGGAIHEQYF TGTGCCAGCAGCCCTCGTGGTAGCGGGGGGGCCATTCACGAGCAGTACTTC TRBJ2-7 few TRBV9 TRBD2
CASSYGVSGANVLTF TGTGCCAGCAGTTACGGAGTCTCTGGGGCCAACGTCCTGACTTTC TRBJ2-6 NA TRBV6-5 NA
CASSPRTGTGNTIYF TGTGCCAGCAGTCCAAGGACAGGGACTGGAAACACCATATATTTT TRBJ1-3 NA TRBV27 TRBD1
CASSAVQGASNSPLHF TGTGCCAGCAGTGCTGTTCAGGGGGCGAGTAATTCACCCCTCCACTTT TRBJ1-6 few TRBV2 TRBD1
CASTPGMHSYEQYF TGTGCCAGCACCCCGGGTATGCACTCCTACGAGCAGTACTTC TRBJ2-7 NA TRBV6-5 NA
CASSLDQGSNQPQHF TGTGCCAGCAGCTTAGACCAGGGTAGCAATCAGCCCCAGCATTTT TRBJ1-5 few TRBV7-2 NA
CASSITWEGRQPQHF TGTGCCAGTAGTATAACGTGGGAGGGCAGACAGCCCCAGCATTTT TRBJ1-5 NA TRBV19 NA
CASSIPPGGENYGYTF TGTGCCAGTAGTATACCCCCTGGGGGGGAGAACTATGGCTACACCTTC TRBJ1-2 NA TRBV19 NA
CASSLGYQETQYF TGTGCCAGCAGTTTAGGCTACCAAGAGACCCAGTACTTC TRBJ2-5 NA TRBV27 NA
CASREAGAFYEQYF TGTGCCAGCAGAGAAGCGGGAGCGTTCTACGAGCAGTACTTC TRBJ2-7 NA TRBV27 TRBD2
CASSIYVSGGSEAFF TGTGCCAGTAGTATTTACGTGAGTGGGGGGTCTGAAGCTTTCTTT TRBJ1-1 NA TRBV19 NA
CASSAGTGGQTEAFF TGTGCCAGCAGCGCAGGGACAGGGGGCCAGACTGAAGCTTTCTTT TRBJ1-1 NA TRBV7-3 TRBD1
CASSLRSADNQPQHF TGTGCCAGCAGCTTAAGGTCAGCGGACAATCAGCCCCAGCATTTT TRBJ1-5 NA TRBV7-2 NA